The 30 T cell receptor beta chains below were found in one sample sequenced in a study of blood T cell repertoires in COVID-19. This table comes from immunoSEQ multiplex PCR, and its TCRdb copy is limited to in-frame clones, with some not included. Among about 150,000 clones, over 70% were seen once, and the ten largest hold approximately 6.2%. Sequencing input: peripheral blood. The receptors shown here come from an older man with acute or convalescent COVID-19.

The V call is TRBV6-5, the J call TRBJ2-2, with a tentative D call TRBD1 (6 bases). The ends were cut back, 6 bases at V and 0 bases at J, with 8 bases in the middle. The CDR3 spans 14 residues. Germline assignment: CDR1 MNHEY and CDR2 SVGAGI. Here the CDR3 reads CASSRDTNTGELFF. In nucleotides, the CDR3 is TGTGCCAGCAGCCGGGACACGAACACCGGGGAGCTGTTTTTT.

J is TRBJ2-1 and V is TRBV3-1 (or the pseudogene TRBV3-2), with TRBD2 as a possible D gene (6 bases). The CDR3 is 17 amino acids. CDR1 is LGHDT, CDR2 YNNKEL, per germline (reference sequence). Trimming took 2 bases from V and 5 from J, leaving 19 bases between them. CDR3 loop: CASSQHFRRATDNEQFF. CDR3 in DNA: TGTGCCAGCAGCCAACACTTCCGGAGGGCCACGGACAATGAGCAGTTCTTC.

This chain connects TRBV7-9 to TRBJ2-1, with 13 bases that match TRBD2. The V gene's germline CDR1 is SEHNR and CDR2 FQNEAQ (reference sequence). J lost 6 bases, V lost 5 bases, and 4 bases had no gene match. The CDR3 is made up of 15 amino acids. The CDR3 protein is CASSRTSGSFNEQFF. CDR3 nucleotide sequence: TGTGCCAGCAGCAGGACTAGCGGGAGCTTCAATGAGCAGTTCTTC.

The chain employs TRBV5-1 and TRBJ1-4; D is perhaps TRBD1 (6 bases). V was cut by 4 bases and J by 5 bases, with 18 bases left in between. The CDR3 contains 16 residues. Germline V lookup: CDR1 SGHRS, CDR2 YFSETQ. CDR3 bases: TGCGCCAGCAGCGCTTACGGGGGGGCGCAGAATGAAAAACTGTTTTTT. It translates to CASSAYGGAQNEKLFF. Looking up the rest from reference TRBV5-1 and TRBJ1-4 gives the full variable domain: KAGVTQTPRYLIKTRGQQVTLSCSPISGHRSVSWYQQTPGQGLQFLFEYFSETQRNKGNFPGRFSGRQFSNSRSEMNVSTLELGDSALYLCASSAYGGAQNEKLFFGSGTQLSVL.

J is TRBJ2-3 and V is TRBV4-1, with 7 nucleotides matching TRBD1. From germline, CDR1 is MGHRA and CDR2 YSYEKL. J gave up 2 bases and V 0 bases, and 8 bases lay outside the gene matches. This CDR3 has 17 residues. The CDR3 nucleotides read TGCGCCAGCAGCCAAGAAAGGGGGCTCCTTCCCACAGATACGCAGTATTTT. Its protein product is CASSQERGLLPTDTQYF.

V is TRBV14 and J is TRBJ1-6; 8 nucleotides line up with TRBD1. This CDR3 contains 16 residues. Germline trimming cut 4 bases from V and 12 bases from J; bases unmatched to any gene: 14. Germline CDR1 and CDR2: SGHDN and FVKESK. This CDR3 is CASSLSLRSGTGPLHF. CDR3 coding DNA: TGTGCCAGCAGCCTATCCCTGCGTTCCGGGACAGGACCCCTCCACTTT.

The CDR3, as DNA: TGTGCCAGCAGCTTGAAAGGACAGGGGGCTTCACCCCTCCACTTT. It yields the protein CASSLKGQGASPLHF. The chain employs TRBV11-2 and TRBJ1-6, with 11 bases matching TRBD1. V shed 3 bases and J 9 bases; nucleotides not matched to a gene: 4. The CDR3 extends over 15 amino acids. The germline CDR1 and CDR2 sequences are SGHAT and FQNNGV.

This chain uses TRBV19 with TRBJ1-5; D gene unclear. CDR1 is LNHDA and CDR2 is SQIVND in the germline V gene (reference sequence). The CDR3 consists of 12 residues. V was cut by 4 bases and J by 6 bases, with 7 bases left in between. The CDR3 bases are TGTGCCAGTAGTACCTTTGTTCAGCCCCAGCATTTT. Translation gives CASSTFVQPQHF. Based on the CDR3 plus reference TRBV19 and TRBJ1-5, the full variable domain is DGGITQSPKYLFRKEGQNVTLSCEQNLNHDAMYWYRQDPGQGLRLIYYSQIVNDFQKGDIAEGYSVSREKKESFPLTVTSAQKNPTAFYLCASSTFVQPQHFGDGTRLSIL.

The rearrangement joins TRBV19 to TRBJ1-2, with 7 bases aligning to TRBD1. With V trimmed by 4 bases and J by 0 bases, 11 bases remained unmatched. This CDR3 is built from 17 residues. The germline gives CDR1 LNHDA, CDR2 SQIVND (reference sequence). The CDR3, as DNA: TGTGCCAGTAGTACGATCCCCGGACAGGTCACTAACTATGGCTACACCTTC. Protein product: CASSTIPGQVTNYGYTF.

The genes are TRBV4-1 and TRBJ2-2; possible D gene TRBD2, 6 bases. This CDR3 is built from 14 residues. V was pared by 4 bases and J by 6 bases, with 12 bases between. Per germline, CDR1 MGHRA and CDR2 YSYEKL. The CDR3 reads CASSRDLIPGELFF. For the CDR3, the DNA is TGCGCCAGCAGCCGGGACTTAATCCCCGGGGAGCTGTTTTTT.

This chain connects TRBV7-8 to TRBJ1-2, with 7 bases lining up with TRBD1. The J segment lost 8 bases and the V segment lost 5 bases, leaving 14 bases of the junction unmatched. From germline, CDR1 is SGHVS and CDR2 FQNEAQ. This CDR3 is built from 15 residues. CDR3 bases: TGTGCCAGCAGCCCTGAGACAGGGCATTGGTGGGGCTACACCTTC. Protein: CASSPETGHWWGYTF.

CDR3 residues: CASSGRDQETQYF. CDR3 DNA: TGTGCCAGCAGCGGGCGGGACCAAGAGACCCAGTACTTC. The rearrangement uses TRBV5-6 and TRBJ2-5, with D possibly TRBD2 on 5 matching bases. The V and J ends lost 4 bases and 0 bases respectively, with 7 bases between them. The CDR3 extends over 13 amino acids. In germline, CDR1 is SGHDT, CDR2 YYEEEE. The complete variable domain, with remaining parts taken from reference TRBV5-6 and TRBJ2-5, reads DAGVTQSPTHLIKTRGQQVTLRCSPKSGHDTVSWYQQALGQGPQFIFQYYEEEERQRGNFPDRFSGHQFPNYSSELNVNALLLGDSALYLCASSGRDQETQYFGPGTRLLVL.

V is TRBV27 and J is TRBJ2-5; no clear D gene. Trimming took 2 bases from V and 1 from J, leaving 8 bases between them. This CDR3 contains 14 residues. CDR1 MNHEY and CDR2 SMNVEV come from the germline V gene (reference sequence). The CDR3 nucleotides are TGTGCCAGCAGTTTAGTTGGCTCCCAAGAGACCCAGTACTTC. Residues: CASSLVGSQETQYF.

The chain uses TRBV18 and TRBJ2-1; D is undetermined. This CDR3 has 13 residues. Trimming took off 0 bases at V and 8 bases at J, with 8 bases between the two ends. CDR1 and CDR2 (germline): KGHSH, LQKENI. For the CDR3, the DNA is TGTGCCAGCTCACCACCGAAAGCCCATGAGCAGTTCTTC. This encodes CASSPPKAHEQFF.

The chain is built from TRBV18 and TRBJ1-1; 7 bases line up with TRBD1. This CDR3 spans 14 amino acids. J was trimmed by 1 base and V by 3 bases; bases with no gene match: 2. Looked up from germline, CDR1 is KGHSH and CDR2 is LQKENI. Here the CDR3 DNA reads TGTGCCAGCTCACCGCGGACAGGGAACACTGAAGCTTTCTTT. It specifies CASSPRTGNTEAFF. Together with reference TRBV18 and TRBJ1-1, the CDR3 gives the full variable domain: NAGVMQNPRHLVRRRGQEARLRCSPMKGHSHVYWYRQLPEEGLKFMVYLQKENIIDESGMPKERFSAEFPKEGPSILRIQQVVRGDSAAYFCASSPRTGNTEAFFGQGTRLTVV.

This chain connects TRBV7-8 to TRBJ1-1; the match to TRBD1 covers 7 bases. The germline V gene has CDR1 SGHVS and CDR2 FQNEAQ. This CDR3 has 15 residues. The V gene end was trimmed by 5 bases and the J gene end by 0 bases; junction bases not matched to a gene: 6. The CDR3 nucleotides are TGTGCCAGCAGCCCCCGGGGACAGATGAACACTGAAGCTTTCTTT. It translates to CASSPRGQMNTEAFF. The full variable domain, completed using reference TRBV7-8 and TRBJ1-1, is GAGVSQSPRYKVAKRGQDVALRCDPISGHVSLFWYQQALGQGPEFLTYFQNEAQLDKSGLPSDRFFAERPEGSVSTLKIQRTQQEDSAVYLCASSPRGQMNTEAFFGQGTRLTVV.

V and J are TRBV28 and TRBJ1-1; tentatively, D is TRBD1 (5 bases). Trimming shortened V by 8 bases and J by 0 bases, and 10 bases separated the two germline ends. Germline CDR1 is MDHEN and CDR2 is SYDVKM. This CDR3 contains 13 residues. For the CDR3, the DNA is TGTGCCAGCGGAACGACAGTGAACACTGAAGCTTTCTTT. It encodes CASGTTVNTEAFF.

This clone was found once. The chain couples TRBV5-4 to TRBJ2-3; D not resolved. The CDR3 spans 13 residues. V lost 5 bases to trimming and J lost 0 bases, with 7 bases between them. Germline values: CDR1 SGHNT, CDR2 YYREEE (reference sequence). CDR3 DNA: TGTGCCAGCAGTTGGAGAAGCACAGATACGCAGTATTTT. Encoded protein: CASSWRSTDTQYF.

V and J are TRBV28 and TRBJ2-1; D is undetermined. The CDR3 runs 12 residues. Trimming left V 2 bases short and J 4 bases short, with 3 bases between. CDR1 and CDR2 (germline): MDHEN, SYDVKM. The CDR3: CASSLPYNEQFF. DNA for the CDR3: TGTGCCAGCAGTTTACCGTACAATGAGCAGTTCTTC.

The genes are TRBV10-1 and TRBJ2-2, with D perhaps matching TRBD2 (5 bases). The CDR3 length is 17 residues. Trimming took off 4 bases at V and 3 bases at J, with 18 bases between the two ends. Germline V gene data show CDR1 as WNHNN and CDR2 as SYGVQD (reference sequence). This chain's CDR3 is CASSVRSGYRDTGELFF. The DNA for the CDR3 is TGCGCCAGCAGTGTTCGGTCGGGGTATCGGGACACCGGGGAGCTGTTTTTT.

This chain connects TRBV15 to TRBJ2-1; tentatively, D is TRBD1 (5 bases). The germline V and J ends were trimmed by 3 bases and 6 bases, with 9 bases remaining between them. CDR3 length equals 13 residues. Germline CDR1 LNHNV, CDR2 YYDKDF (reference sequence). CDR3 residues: CATSSNQGNEQFF. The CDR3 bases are TGTGCCACCAGCAGCAATCAGGGCAATGAGCAGTTCTTC.

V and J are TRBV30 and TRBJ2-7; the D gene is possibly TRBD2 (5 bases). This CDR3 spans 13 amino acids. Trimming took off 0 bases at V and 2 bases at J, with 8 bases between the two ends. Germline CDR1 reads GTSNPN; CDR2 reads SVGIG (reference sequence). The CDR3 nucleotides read TGTGCCTGGAGTGTACTAGGAGCCTACGAGCAGTACTTC. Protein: CAWSVLGAYEQYF.

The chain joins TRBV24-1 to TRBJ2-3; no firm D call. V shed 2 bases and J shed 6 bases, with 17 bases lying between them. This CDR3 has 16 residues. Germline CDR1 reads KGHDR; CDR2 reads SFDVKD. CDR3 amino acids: CATSDSLAGSMDTQYF. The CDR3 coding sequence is TGTGCCACCAGTGATTCCCTCGCAGGCTCGATGGATACGCAGTATTTT.

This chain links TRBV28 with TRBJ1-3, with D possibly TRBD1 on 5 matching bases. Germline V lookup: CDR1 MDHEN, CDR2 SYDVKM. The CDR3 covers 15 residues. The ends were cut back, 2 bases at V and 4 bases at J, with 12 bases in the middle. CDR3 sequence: CASSLDQAGGNTIYF. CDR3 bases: TGTGCCAGCAGTTTAGATCAGGCAGGGGGAAACACCATATATTTT.

The DNA of the CDR3 is TGTGCCACCAGTGACGCCGGGACTAGCAGGGATACGCAGTATTTT. It specifies CATSDAGTSRDTQYF. V is TRBV24-1 and J is TRBJ2-3; 9 bases match TRBD2. The CDR3 spans 15 residues. CDR1 is KGHDR and CDR2 is SFDVKD in the germline V gene. V was pared by 4 bases and J by 6 bases, with 7 bases of the junction left unmatched.

The CDR3 is CASSSSQDKYNEQFF. The CDR3 region has the DNA TGTGCCAGCAGCTCCAGCCAGGACAAGTACAATGAGCAGTTCTTC. The rearrangement links TRBV5-4 to TRBJ2-1; tentatively, D is TRBD1 (5 bases). Deletions cut 3 bases from V and 4 bases from J, with 14 bases between. Germline loops: CDR1 SGHNT, CDR2 YYREEE (reference sequence). The CDR3 spans 15 residues. The whole variable domain, filled in from reference TRBV5-4 and TRBJ2-1, reads ETGVTQSPTHLIKTRGQQVTLRCSSQSGHNTVSWYQQALGQGPQFIFQYYREEENGRGNFPPRFSGLQFPNYSSELNVNALELDDSALYLCASSSSQDKYNEQFFGPGTRLTVL.

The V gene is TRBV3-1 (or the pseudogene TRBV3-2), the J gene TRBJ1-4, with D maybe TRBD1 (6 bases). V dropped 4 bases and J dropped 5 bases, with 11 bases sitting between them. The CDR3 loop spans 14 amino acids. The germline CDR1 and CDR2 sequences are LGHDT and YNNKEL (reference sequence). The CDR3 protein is CASSRRTENEKLFF. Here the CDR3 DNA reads TGTGCCAGCAGCCGAAGGACAGAAAATGAAAAACTGTTTTTT.

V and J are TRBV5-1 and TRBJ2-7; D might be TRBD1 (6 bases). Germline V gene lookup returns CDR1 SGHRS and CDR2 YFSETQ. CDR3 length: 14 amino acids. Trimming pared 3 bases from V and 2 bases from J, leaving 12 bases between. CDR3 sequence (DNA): TGCGCCAGCAGCTCGTGGGACAAGACCTACGAGCAGTACTTC. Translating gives CASSSWDKTYEQYF. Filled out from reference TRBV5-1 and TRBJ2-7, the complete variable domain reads KAGVTQTPRYLIKTRGQQVTLSCSPISGHRSVSWYQQTPGQGLQFLFEYFSETQRNKGNFPGRFSGRQFSNSRSEMNVSTLELGDSALYLCASSSWDKTYEQYFGPGTRLTVT.

This chain's CDR3 is CSVADRVAYEQYF. The CDR3 DNA follows: TGCAGCGTTGCGGACAGGGTAGCCTACGAGCAGTACTTC. This chain uses TRBV29-1 with TRBJ2-7, with 8 positions matching TRBD1. The germline V gene encodes CDR1 SQVTM and CDR2 ANQGSEA. The V gene end was trimmed by 4 bases and the J gene end by 2 bases; junction bases not matched to a gene: 4. This CDR3 has 13 residues.

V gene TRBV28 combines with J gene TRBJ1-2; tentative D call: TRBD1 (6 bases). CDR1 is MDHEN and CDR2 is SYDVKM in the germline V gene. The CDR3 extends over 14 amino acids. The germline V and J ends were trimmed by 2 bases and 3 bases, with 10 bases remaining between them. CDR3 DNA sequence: TGTGCCAGCAGTTTAGGCAGGGGAGACTATGGCTACACCTTC. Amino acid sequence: CASSLGRGDYGYTF.